Listed below are T cell receptor beta chains from one sample, sequenced in a study of blood T cell repertoires in COVID-19. Produced via immunoSEQ multiplex PCR; TCRdb's table is partial and in-frame only. Of 30,000 to 40,000 clones listed, approximately 86% are singletons. The sample consisted of peripheral blood. These TCRs come from a man aged 70 or older with acute or convalescent COVID-19. The CDR3 runs from the conserved cysteine through the conserved F or W. A D gene is named only where the DNA matches it firmly. Rows give clone size only sometimes, using once, few, many, or a class for an expanded clone.

d_call	v_call	clone_size	j_call	cdr3_aa	cdr3_nt
NA	TRBV11-2	NA	TRBJ2-7	CASSSAPRYEQYF	TGTGCCAGCAGCTCAGCCCCCAGGTACGAGCAGTACTTC
NA	TRBV7-6	NA	TRBJ2-1	CASSSGVAESSYNEQFF	TGTGCCAGCAGCTCTGGTGTCGCGGAGAGCTCCTACAATGAGCAGTTCTTC
TRBD1	TRBV7-9	NA	TRBJ1-1	CASSLDKDRIVLAEAFF	TGTGCCAGCAGCTTAGATAAGGACAGGATCGTGTTGGCTGAAGCTTTCTTT
TRBD1	TRBV5-1	NA	TRBJ2-2	CASRQGGITGELFF	TGCGCCAGCAGGCAAGGGGGCATCACCGGGGAGCTGTTTTTT
NA	TRBV7-2	NA	TRBJ1-5	CASRSESNQPQHF	TGTGCCAGCAGGAGCGAAAGCAATCAGCCCCAGCATTTT
TRBD2	TRBV4-3	NA	TRBJ2-1	CASSQEGEGRNEQFF	TGCGCCAGCAGCCAAGAGGGGGAGGGGAGGAATGAGCAGTTCTTC
NA	TRBV9	NA	TRBJ1-2	CASSVPGIGYTF	TGTGCCAGCAGCGTACCAGGGATCGGCTACACCTTC
NA	TRBV9	once	TRBJ1-5	CASSVEGGPQHF	TGTGCCAGCAGCGTAGAGGGAGGGCCCCAGCATTTT
NA	TRBV5-4	once	TRBJ1-6	CASSLFGDSPLHF	TGTGCCAGCAGCTTATTCGGGGATTCACCCCTCCACTTT
TRBD1	TRBV4-2	few	TRBJ1-4	CASSQGQGREKLFF	TGTGCCAGCAGCCAAGGACAGGGGCGTGAAAAACTGTTTTTT
NA	TRBV7-2	once	TRBJ2-7	CASSLGPWADGGNEQYF	TGTGCCAGCAGCTTAGGGCCGTGGGCGGATGGGGGGAACGAGCAGTACTTC
NA	TRBV27	NA	TRBJ1-1	CASSLSERTEAFF	TGTGCCAGCAGTTTATCGGAGCGGACTGAAGCTTTCTTT
TRBD1	TRBV18	NA	TRBJ2-1	CASSLGQGVWEQFF	TGTGCCAGCTCACTCGGACAGGGGGTTTGGGAGCAGTTCTTC
NA	TRBV28	NA	TRBJ1-2	CASTSGGSDYGYTF	TGTGCCAGCACGAGTGGAGGGAGTGACTATGGCTACACCTTC
NA	TRBV4-3	few	TRBJ2-5	CASSQDRETQYF	TGCGCCAGCAGCCAAGATCGAGAGACCCAGTACTTC
NA	TRBV5-1	NA	TRBJ2-3	CASSLPEDTQYF	TGCGCCAGCAGCTTGCCAGAAGATACGCAGTATTTT
NA	TRBV7-2	NA	TRBJ1-5	CASSLADNRQPQHF	TGTGCCAGCAGCTTAGCGGACAATCGCCAGCCCCAGCATTTT
TRBD1	TRBV28	NA	TRBJ2-5	CASSLAQGAWETQYF	TGTGCCAGCAGTTTAGCGCAGGGGGCGTGGGAGACCCAGTACTTC
NA	TRBV4-2	NA	TRBJ1-1	CASSLDSRDTEAFF	TGTGCCAGCAGCCTGGACAGCAGAGACACTGAAGCTTTCTTT
NA	TRBV28	NA	TRBJ1-5	CASSFHSGVQPQHF	TGTGCCAGCAGTTTCCACTCCGGGGTTCAGCCCCAGCATTTT
NA	TRBV16	NA	TRBJ2-2	CASSQFFRGDTGELFF	TGTGCCAGCAGCCAATTTTTCCGAGGTGACACCGGGGAGCTGTTTTTT
TRBD1	TRBV30	once	TRBJ2-1	CCSNPGTGEHNEQFF	TGTTGCTCCAACCCGGGGACAGGGGAGCACAATGAGCAGTTCTTC
TRBD2	TRBV7-3	NA	TRBJ2-3	CASSRSSGSSDTQYF	TGTGCCAGCAGCCGTAGTAGCGGGAGTTCTGATACGCAGTATTTT
TRBD1	TRBV5-1	NA	TRBJ2-4	CASSRGTGDKNIQYF	TGCGCCAGCAGCCGGGGGACAGGGGATAAAAACATTCAGTACTTC
NA	TRBV6-6	NA	TRBJ1-6	CASSLGGDSIYNSPLHF	TGTGCCAGCAGTCTCGGGGGAGACAGCATTTATAATTCACCCCTCCACTTT
TRBD1	TRBV27	once	TRBJ1-6	CASSIAGTGPSPLHF	TGTGCCAGCAGTATTGCCGGGACAGGGCCATCACCCCTCCACTTT
NA	TRBV20-1	NA	TRBJ1-1	CSASYRNTEAFF	TGCAGTGCTAGTTACAGGAACACTGAAGCTTTCTTT
NA	TRBV10-1	NA	TRBJ1-5	CAGEGTCPSNQPQHF	TGCGCCGGCGAGGGGACATGCCCTAGCAATCAGCCCCAGCATTTT
TRBD1	TRBV3-1/TRBV3-2	NA	TRBJ1-4	CASSQFGQGGEKLFF	TGTGCCAGCAGCCAATTCGGACAGGGGGGTGAAAAACTGTTTTTT
NA	TRBV27	NA	TRBJ1-3	CASSYRGPGNTIYF	TGTGCCAGCAGTTACAGAGGGCCTGGAAACACCATATATTTT
TRBD1	TRBV12-3/TRBV12-4	NA	TRBJ1-4	CASSRTGPRQLFF	TGTGCCAGCAGCAGGACAGGACCTAGGCAACTGTTTTTT
TRBD1	TRBV7-9	NA	TRBJ1-6	CASSTGTGGAGSPLHF	TGTGCCAGCAGCACCGGGACAGGGGGCGCAGGGTCACCCCTCCACTTT
TRBD1	TRBV4-3	once	TRBJ1-4	CASSQGRQGRNEKLFF	TGCGCCAGCAGCCAAGGGCGACAGGGCAGAAATGAAAAACTGTTTTTT
NA	TRBV29-1	NA	TRBJ2-7	CSASRSADEQYF	TGCAGCGCCTCCCGTTCTGCGGACGAGCAGTACTTC
TRBD1	TRBV2	few	TRBJ1-2	CASSGTALANYGYTF	TGTGCCAGCTCCGGGACAGCCCTAGCTAACTATGGCTACACCTTC
NA	TRBV6-2/TRBV6-3	NA	TRBJ2-3	CASSYRTNRVTSTDTQYF	TGTGCCAGCAGTTACCGAACGAACAGGGTGACTAGCACAGATACGCAGTATTTT
NA	TRBV5-1	NA	TRBJ1-2	CASSSEVGYYGYTF	TGCGCCAGCAGCTCGGAGGTAGGCTACTATGGCTACACCTTC
NA	TRBV19	NA	TRBJ2-3	CASTQIGGASTDTQYF	TGTGCCAGTACCCAGATCGGCGGGGCTAGCACAGATACGCAGTATTTT
NA	TRBV4-3	NA	TRBJ2-7	CASSQGWNGAYEQYF	TGCGCCAGCAGCCAAGGGTGGAACGGAGCCTACGAGCAGTACTTC
TRBD1	TRBV6-5	once	TRBJ1-6	CASSYSGQGNSPLHF	TGTGCCAGCAGTTACTCGGGACAGGGGAATTCACCCCTCCACTTT
TRBD1	TRBV18	NA	TRBJ2-1	CASSPDRGAYNEQFF	TGTGCCAGCTCGCCCGACAGGGGTGCCTACAATGAGCAGTTCTTC
NA	TRBV7-2	NA	TRBJ1-4	CASSPDSTTNEKLFF	TGTGCCAGCAGCCCCGACAGTACAACTAATGAAAAACTGTTTTTT
NA	TRBV9	NA	TRBJ2-1	CASSVAGGPSYNEQFF	TGTGCCAGCAGCGTAGCCGGGGGACCCTCCTACAATGAGCAGTTCTTC
NA	TRBV11-3	NA	TRBJ2-1	CASSPRGGALANEQFF	TGTGCCAGCAGCCCTAGAGGGGGAGCCCTCGCCAATGAGCAGTTCTTC
TRBD1	TRBV4-1	NA	TRBJ2-2	CASSQTLTGWTNTGELFF	TGCGCCAGCAGCCAAACATTGACAGGGTGGACGAACACCGGGGAGCTGTTTTTT
TRBD1	TRBV5-4	NA	TRBJ1-4	CASRDQGTGDEKLFF	TGTGCCAGCAGGGATCAGGGGACAGGGGACGAAAAACTGTTTTTT
NA	TRBV15	NA	TRBJ2-5	CATRRRDQETQYF	TGTGCCACGAGACGGCGGGACCAAGAGACCCAGTACTTC
TRBD1	TRBV5-1	NA	TRBJ1-2	CASSATGDVLYGYTF	TGCGCCAGCAGCGCCACAGGGGACGTTTTGTATGGCTACACCTTC
NA	TRBV5-1	NA	TRBJ2-5	CASSLGVLTETQYF	TGCGCCAGCAGCTTGGGAGTCCTAACCGAGACCCAGTACTTC
TRBD1	TRBV6-1	NA	TRBJ1-4	CASSEARQGALEKLFF	TGTGCCAGCAGTGAAGCCCGACAGGGGGCGCTTGAAAAACTGTTTTTT